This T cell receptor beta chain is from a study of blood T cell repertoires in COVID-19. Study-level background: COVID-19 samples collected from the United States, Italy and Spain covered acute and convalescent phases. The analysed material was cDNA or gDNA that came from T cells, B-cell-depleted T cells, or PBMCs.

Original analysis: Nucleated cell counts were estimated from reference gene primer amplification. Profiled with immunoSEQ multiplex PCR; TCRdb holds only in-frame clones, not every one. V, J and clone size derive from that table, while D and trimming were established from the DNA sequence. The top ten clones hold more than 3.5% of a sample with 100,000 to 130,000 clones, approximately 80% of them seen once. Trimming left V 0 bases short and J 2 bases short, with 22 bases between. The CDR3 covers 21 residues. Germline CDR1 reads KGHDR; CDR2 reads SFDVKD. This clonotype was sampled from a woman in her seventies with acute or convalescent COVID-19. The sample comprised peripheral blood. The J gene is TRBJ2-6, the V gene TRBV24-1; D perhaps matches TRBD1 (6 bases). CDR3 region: CATSDLQITQGWLAGANVLTF. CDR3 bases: TGTGCCACCAGTGATTTGCAAATTACGCAGGGGTGGCTTGCTGGGGCCAACGTCCTGACTTTC.